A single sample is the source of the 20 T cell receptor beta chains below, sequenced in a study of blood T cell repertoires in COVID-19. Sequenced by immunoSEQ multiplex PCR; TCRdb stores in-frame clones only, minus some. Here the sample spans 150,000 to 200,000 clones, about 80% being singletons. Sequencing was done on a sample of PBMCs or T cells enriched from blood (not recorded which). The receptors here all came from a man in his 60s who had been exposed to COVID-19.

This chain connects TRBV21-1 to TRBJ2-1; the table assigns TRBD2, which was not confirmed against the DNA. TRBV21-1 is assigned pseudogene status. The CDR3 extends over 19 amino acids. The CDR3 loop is CASSKAPMQASGTYNEQFF. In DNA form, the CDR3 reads TGTGCCAGCAGCAAAGCGCCCATGCAGGCTAGCGGGACCTACAATGAGCAGTTCTTC.

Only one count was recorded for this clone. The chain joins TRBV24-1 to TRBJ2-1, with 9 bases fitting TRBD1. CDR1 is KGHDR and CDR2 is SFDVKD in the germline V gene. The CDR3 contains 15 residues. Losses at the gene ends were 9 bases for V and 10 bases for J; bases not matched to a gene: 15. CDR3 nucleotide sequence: TGTGCCACCCCAGGACAGGGGCCCAATTCGAGAGAGCAGTTCTTC. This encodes CATPGQGPNSREQFF.

The CDR3 DNA is TGTGCCAGCAGGGGGACAGGGATTATCACAGATACGCAGTATTTT. Translated: CASRGTGIITDTQYF. This chain uses TRBV28 with TRBJ2-3; 9 positions agree with TRBD1. This CDR3 spans 15 amino acids. CDR1 and CDR2 from the germline V gene are MDHEN and SYDVKM. V was pared by 6 bases and J by 2 bases, with 6 bases of the junction left unmatched.

CDR3 sequence: CASSLTGTHTEAFF. CDR3 nucleotide sequence: TGCGCCAGCAGCTTGACAGGGACCCACACTGAAGCTTTCTTT. The chain combines TRBV5-1 with TRBJ1-1; a weak D match, TRBD1 (6 bases). The germline V gene encodes CDR1 SGHRS and CDR2 YFSETQ. Trimming pared 1 base from V and 3 bases from J, leaving 10 bases between. The CDR3 length is 14 residues.

CDR3 loop: CASAGPNQPQHF. DNA of the CDR3: TGTGCCAGCGCAGGGCCCAATCAGCCCCAGCATTTT. The rearrangement joins TRBV2 to TRBJ1-5; TRBD1 is a possible D gene (5 bases). Deletions cut 8 bases from V and 3 bases from J, with 8 bases between. In germline, CDR1 is SNHLY, CDR2 FYNNEI. This CDR3 comprises 12 residues.

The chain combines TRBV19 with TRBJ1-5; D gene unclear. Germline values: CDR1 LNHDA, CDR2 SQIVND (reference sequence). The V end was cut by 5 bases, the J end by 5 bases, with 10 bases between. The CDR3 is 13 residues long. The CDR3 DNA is TGTGCCAGTAGTTGGCGGGTGGATCAGCCCCAGCATTTT. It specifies CASSWRVDQPQHF.

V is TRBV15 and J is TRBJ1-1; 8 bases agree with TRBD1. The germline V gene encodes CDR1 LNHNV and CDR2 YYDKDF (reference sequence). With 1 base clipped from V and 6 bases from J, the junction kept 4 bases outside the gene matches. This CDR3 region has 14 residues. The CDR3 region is CATSRGTGRAEAFF. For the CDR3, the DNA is TGTGCCACCAGCAGAGGGACAGGGAGGGCTGAAGCTTTCTTT.

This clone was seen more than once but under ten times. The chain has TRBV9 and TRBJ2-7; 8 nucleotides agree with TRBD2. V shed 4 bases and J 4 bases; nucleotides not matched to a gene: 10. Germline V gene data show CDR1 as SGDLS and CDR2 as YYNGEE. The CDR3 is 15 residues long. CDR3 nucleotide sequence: TGTGCCAGCAGCCCCGAGTTAGCGGGGAGGTACGAGCAGTACTTC. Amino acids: CASSPELAGRYEQYF.

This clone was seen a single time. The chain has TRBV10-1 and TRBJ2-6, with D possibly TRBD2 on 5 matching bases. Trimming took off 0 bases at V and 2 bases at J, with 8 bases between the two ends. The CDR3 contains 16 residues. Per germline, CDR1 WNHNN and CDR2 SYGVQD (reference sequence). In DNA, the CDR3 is TGCGCCAGCAGTGAGTCGGTGAGGGCTGGGGCCAACGTCCTGACTTTC. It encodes CASSESVRAGANVLTF.

CDR3 protein: CASSNWGQGWSPLHF. The DNA for the CDR3 is TGTGCCAGCAGCAACTGGGGACAGGGGTGGTCACCCCTCCACTTT. V and J are TRBV5-6 and TRBJ1-6; 10 bases align to TRBD1. Germline CDR1 and CDR2: SGHDT and YYEEEE. Germline trimming cut 4 bases from V and 10 bases from J; bases unmatched to any gene: 8. CDR3 length: 15 amino acids.

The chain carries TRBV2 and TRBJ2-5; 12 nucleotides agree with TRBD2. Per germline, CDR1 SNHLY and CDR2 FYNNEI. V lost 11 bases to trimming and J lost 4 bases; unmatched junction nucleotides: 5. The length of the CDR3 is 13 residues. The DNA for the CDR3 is TGTGCCGGCGCTAGCGGGAGGGTAGAGACCCAGTACTTC. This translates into CAGASGRVETQYF.

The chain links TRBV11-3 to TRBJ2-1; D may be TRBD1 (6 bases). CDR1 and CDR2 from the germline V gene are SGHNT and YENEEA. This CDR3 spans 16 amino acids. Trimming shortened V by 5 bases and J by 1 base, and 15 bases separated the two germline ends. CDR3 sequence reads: CASSTRTAPSYNEQFF. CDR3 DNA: TGTGCCAGCAGCACTCGGACAGCTCCTTCCTACAATGAGCAGTTCTTC.

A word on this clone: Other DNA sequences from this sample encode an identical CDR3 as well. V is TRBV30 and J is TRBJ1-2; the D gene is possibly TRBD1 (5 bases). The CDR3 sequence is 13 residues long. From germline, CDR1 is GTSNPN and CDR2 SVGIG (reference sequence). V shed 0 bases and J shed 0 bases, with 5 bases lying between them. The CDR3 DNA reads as TGTGCCTGGAGTGTGACAGCTAACTATGGCTACACCTTC. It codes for CAWSVTANYGYTF.

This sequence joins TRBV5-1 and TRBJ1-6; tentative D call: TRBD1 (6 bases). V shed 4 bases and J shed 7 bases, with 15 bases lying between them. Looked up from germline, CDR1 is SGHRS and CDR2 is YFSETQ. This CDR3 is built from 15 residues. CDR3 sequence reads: CASSPSRGKNSPLHF. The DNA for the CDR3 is TGCGCCAGCAGCCCGTCGAGGGGGAAGAATTCACCCCTCCACTTT.

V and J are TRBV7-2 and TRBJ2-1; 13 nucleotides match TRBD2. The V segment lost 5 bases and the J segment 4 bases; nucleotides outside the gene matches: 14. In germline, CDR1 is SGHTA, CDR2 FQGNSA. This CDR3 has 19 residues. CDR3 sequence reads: CASSPVPGLAGPSYNEQFF. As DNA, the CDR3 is TGTGCCAGCAGCCCCGTCCCGGGACTAGCGGGACCTTCTTACAATGAGCAGTTCTTC. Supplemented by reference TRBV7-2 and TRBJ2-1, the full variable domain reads GAGVSQSPSNKVTEKGKDVELRCDPISGHTALYWYRQSLGQGLEFLIYFQGNSAPDKSGLPSDRFSAERTGGSVSTLTIQRTQQEDSAVYLCASSPVPGLAGPSYNEQFFGPGTRLTVL.

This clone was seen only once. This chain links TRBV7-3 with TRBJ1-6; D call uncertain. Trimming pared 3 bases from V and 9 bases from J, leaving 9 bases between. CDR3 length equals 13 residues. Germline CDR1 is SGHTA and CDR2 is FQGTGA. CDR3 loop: CASSLGTSSPLHF. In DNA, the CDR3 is TGTGCCAGCAGCTTGGGCACTAGTTCACCCCTCCACTTT.

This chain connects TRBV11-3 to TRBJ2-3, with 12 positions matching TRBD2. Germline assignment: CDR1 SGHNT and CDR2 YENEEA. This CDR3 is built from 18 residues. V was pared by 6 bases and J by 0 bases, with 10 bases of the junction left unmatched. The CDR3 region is CASRDGLAGLTSTDTQYF. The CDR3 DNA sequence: TGTGCCAGCAGGGACGGACTAGCGGGGCTTACGAGCACAGATACGCAGTATTTT.

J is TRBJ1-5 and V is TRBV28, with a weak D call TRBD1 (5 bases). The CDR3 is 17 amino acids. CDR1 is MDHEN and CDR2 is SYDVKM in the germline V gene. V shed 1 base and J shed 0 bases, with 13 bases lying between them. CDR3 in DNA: TGTGCCAGCAGTTTATTGGGGGGTCGGGCTAGCAATCAGCCCCAGCATTTT. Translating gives CASSLLGGRASNQPQHF. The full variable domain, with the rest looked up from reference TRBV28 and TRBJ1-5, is DVKVTQSSRYLVKRTGEKVFLECVQDMDHENMFWYRQDPGLGLRLIYFSYDVKMKEKGDIPEGYSVSREKKERFSLILESASTNQTSMYLCASSLLGGRASNQPQHFGDGTRLSIL.

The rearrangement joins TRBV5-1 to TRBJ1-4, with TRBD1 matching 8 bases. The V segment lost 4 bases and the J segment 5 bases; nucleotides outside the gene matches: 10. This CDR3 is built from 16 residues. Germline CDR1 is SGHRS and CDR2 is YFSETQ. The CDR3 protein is CASSPYGTGPNEKLFF. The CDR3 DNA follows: TGCGCCAGCAGCCCATACGGGACAGGACCCAATGAAAAACTGTTTTTT.

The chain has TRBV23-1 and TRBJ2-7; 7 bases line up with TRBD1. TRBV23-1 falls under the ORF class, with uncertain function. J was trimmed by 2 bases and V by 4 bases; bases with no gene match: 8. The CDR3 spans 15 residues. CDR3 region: CASSPGRDRTYEQYF. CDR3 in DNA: TGCGCCAGCAGTCCTGGACGGGACAGAACCTACGAGCAGTACTTC.